The clone carrying this TCR beta chain was seen more than once but under ten times. The data stem from a study of T-cell memory formation after mild COVID-19. TCRdb fed the 5' RACE reads into MiXCR, producing one record per CDR3 protein. The sample records hundreds of thousands of distinct CDR3 sequences, roughly 22% being singletons. The CDR3 has 14 amino acids. Trimming stripped 0 bases from V and 5 bases from J, with 13 bases between. Germline values: CDR1 DFQATT, CDR2 SNEGSKA (reference sequence). The specimen was PBMCs or a T cell subset sorted from them (not recorded which). The chain carries TRBV20-1 and TRBJ1-1, with D unresolved. This receptor was identified in an adult woman who had mild COVID-19 (a few samples of this study predate the infection). Cell type and time point are not known. The CDR3 protein is CSARDQAGWTEAFF. DNA of the CDR3: TGCAGTGCTAGAGATCAGGCGGGATGGACTGAAGCTTTCTTT.